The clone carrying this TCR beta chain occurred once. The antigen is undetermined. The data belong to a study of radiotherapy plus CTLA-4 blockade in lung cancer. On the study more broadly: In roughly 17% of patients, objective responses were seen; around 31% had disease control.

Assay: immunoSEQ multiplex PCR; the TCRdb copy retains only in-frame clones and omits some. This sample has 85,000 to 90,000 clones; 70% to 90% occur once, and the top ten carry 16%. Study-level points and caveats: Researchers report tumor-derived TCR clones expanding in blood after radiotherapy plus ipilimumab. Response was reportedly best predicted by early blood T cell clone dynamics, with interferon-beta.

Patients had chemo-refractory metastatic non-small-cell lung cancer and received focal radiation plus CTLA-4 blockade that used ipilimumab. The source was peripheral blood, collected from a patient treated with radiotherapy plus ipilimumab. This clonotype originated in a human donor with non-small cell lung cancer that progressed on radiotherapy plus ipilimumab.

In nucleotides, the CDR3 is TGCAGTGCGGGAGGGAGGAAGGGCTTCTTT. This translates into CSAGGRKGFF. This chain links TRBV20-1 with TRBJ1-1; D gene unclear. CDR1 DFQATT and CDR2 SNEGSKA come from the germline V gene (reference sequence). V lost 6 bases, J lost 14 bases, and 16 bases lay in between. The CDR3 has 10 amino acids.